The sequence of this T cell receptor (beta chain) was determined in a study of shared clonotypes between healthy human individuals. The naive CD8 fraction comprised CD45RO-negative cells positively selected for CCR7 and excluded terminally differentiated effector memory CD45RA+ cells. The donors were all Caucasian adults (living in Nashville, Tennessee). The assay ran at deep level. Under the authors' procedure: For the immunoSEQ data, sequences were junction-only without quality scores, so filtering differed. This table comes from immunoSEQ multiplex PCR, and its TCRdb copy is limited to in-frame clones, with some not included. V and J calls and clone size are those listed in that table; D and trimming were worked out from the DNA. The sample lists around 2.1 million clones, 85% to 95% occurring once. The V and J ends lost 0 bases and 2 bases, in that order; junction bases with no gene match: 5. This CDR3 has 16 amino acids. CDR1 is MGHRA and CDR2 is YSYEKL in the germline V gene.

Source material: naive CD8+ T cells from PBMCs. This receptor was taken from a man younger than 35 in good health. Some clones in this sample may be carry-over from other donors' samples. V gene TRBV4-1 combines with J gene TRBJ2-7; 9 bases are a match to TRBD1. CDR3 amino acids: CASSQDPGQGTYEQYF. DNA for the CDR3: TGCGCCAGCAGCCAAGATCCGGGACAGGGCACCTACGAGCAGTACTTC.